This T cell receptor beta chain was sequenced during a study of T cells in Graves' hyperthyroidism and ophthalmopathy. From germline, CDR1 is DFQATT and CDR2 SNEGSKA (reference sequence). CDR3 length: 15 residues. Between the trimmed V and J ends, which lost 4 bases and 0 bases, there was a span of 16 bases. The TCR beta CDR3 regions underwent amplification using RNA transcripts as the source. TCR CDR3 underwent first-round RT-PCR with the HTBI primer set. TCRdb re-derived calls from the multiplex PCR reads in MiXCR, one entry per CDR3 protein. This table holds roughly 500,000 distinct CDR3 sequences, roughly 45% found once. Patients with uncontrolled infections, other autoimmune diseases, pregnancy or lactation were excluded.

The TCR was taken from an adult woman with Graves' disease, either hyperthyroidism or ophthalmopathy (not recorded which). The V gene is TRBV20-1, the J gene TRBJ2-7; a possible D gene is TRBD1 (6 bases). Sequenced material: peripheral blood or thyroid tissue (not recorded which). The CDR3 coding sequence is TGCAGTGCTACCTCGGTCCCGGACAGCTCCTACGAGCAGTACTTC. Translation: CSATSVPDSSYEQYF.